The rows below give T cell receptor beta chains drawn from one sample of a study of post-analysis software for immune sequencing data. TCRdb itself ran the PCR reads through MiXCR, one entry per CDR3 protein. The sample includes a few hundred thousand distinct CDR3 sequences, roughly 36% of them seen just once. Sequenced input: blood. These receptors were taken from a girl aged 10 to 17 with multiple sclerosis. The CDR3 runs from the conserved cysteine through the conserved F or W. A D gene is named only where the DNA matches it firmly. Size tells how often a clone was seen (once, few, many) or the class of an expanded clone, and some rows leave it out.

d_gene: TRBD1; j_gene: TRBJ2-3; abundance: few; v_gene: TRBV9; CDR3nt: TGTGCCAGCAGACCGGGACAGTCGGCAGCAGATACGCAGTATTTT; CDR3aa: CASRPGQSAADTQYF
d_gene: .; j_gene: TRBJ2-5; abundance: .; v_gene: TRBV7-2; CDR3nt: TGTGCCAGCAGCTTACGGCAAGCACAAGAGACCCAGTACTTC; CDR3aa: CASSLRQAQETQYF
d_gene: .; j_gene: TRBJ1-1; abundance: .; v_gene: TRBV5-5; CDR3nt: TGTGCCAGCAGCTCGGGGGGTGGTGGCACTGAAGCTTTCTTT; CDR3aa: CASSSGGGGTEAFF
d_gene: TRBD1; j_gene: TRBJ1-4; abundance: few; v_gene: TRBV6-2/TRBV6-3; CDR3nt: TGTGCCAGCAGTTCCGCCGGGACAGGGGGGGAAAAACTGTTTTTT; CDR3aa: CASSSAGTGGEKLFF
d_gene: .; j_gene: TRBJ2-7; abundance: .; v_gene: TRBV6-5; CDR3nt: TGTGCCAGCAGGCGCCCATGGCAGGGGCTCTACGAGCAGTACTTC; CDR3aa: CASRRPWQGLYEQYF
d_gene: .; j_gene: TRBJ1-5; abundance: .; v_gene: TRBV7-9; CDR3nt: TGTGCCAGCAGCTCGGGGACTAGCAATCAGCCCCAGCATTTT; CDR3aa: CASSSGTSNQPQHF
d_gene: .; j_gene: TRBJ1-1; abundance: .; v_gene: TRBV12-3/TRBV12-4; CDR3nt: TGTGCCAGCAGTCGACAGAGGAGGGCTGAAGCTTTCTTT; CDR3aa: CASSRQRRAEAFF
d_gene: TRBD2; j_gene: TRBJ2-3; abundance: .; v_gene: TRBV12-3/TRBV12-4; CDR3nt: TGTGCCAGCAGTGACCTAACGGGGGGGAGCACAGGTACGCAGTATTTT; CDR3aa: CASSDLTGGSTGTQYF
d_gene: .; j_gene: TRBJ2-7; abundance: .; v_gene: TRBV28; CDR3nt: TGTGCCAGCAGTTTACCCCAGGACGTATACGAGCAGTACTTC; CDR3aa: CASSLPQDVYEQYF
d_gene: .; j_gene: TRBJ2-1; abundance: few; v_gene: TRBV7-9; CDR3nt: TGTGCCAGCAGCCCCCTTGGGCTGACCAGCGAGCAGTTCTTC; CDR3aa: CASSPLGLTSEQFF
d_gene: .; j_gene: TRBJ1-4; abundance: .; v_gene: TRBV7-2; CDR3nt: TGTGCCAGCAGCTTAGGGGTGGATAATGAAAAACTGTTTTTT; CDR3aa: CASSLGVDNEKLFF
d_gene: TRBD1; j_gene: TRBJ2-7; abundance: few; v_gene: TRBV20-1; CDR3nt: TGCAGTGCTAGGGACCCGGACAGGGGCTACGAGCAGTACTTC; CDR3aa: CSARDPDRGYEQYF
d_gene: TRBD2; j_gene: TRBJ2-3; abundance: .; v_gene: TRBV9; CDR3nt: TGTGCCAGCAGCGTAATAGCGGGGGGCGCAGATACGCAGTATTTT; CDR3aa: CASSVIAGGADTQYF
d_gene: TRBD2; j_gene: TRBJ2-5; abundance: .; v_gene: TRBV11-2; CDR3nt: TGTGCCAGCAGCAGGACTAGCGGGGGGGCTGTGACCCAGTACTTC; CDR3aa: CASSRTSGGAVTQYF
d_gene: .; j_gene: TRBJ2-1; abundance: few; v_gene: TRBV12-3/TRBV12-4; CDR3nt: TGTGCCAGCACCCAAGTCGGATCCCCGTTCTTC; CDR3aa: CASTQVGSPFF
d_gene: .; j_gene: TRBJ2-7; abundance: few; v_gene: TRBV3-1; CDR3nt: TGTGCCAGCAGCCAAGACCTACTGGTAGGATCCTACGAGCAGTACTTC; CDR3aa: CASSQDLLVGSYEQYF
d_gene: .; j_gene: TRBJ2-7; abundance: .; v_gene: TRBV6-5; CDR3nt: TGTGCCAGCAGTTACTCGATGGTGGGGGGGCGGTACGAGCAGTACTTC; CDR3aa: CASSYSMVGGRYEQYF
d_gene: .; j_gene: TRBJ1-5; abundance: .; v_gene: TRBV6-5; CDR3nt: TGTGCCAGCAGCCCGGCCAGTAGAGCAAATCAGCCCCAGCATTTT; CDR3aa: CASSPASRANQPQHF
d_gene: .; j_gene: TRBJ2-5; abundance: few; v_gene: TRBV7-9; CDR3nt: TGTGCCAGCAGCTGGCCCGGGGTCCCAGGAGGAGAGACCCAGTACTTC; CDR3aa: CASSWPGVPGGETQYF
d_gene: TRBD2; j_gene: TRBJ2-5; abundance: few; v_gene: TRBV20-1; CDR3nt: TGCAGTGCCCTAGGAAGCGGGGGGCAACAAGAGACCCAGTACTTC; CDR3aa: CSALGSGGQQETQYF
d_gene: .; j_gene: TRBJ2-3; abundance: .; v_gene: TRBV7-9; CDR3nt: TGTGCCAGCAGCCGGAGGGACGGCACAGATACGCAGTATTTT; CDR3aa: CASSRRDGTDTQYF
d_gene: .; j_gene: TRBJ1-4; abundance: few; v_gene: TRBV2; CDR3nt: TGTGCCAGCAGTTACACGACTGGACCTAATGAAAAACTGTTTTTT; CDR3aa: CASSYTTGPNEKLFF
d_gene: .; j_gene: TRBJ1-5; abundance: .; v_gene: TRBV19; CDR3nt: TGTGCCACTGCCGGGAATATTGGCAATCAGCCCCAGCATTTT; CDR3aa: CATAGNIGNQPQHF
d_gene: .; j_gene: TRBJ1-6; abundance: few; v_gene: TRBV5-1; CDR3nt: TGCGCCAGCAGCTTGGATGACAGGTTGTATTCACCCCTCCACTTT; CDR3aa: CASSLDDRLYSPLHF
d_gene: .; j_gene: TRBJ2-5; abundance: few; v_gene: TRBV12-3/TRBV12-4; CDR3nt: TGTGCCAGCAGTACAGGCTTACACCAAGAGACCCAGTACTTC; CDR3aa: CASSTGLHQETQYF
d_gene: TRBD2; j_gene: TRBJ2-1; abundance: .; v_gene: TRBV7-2; CDR3nt: TGTGCCAGCAGCTTACAAGCGGGGGGGCAGGGGTATGAGCAGTTCTTC; CDR3aa: CASSLQAGGQGYEQFF
d_gene: .; j_gene: TRBJ1-2; abundance: few; v_gene: TRBV28; CDR3nt: TGTGCCAGCAGCCCGCACGGGGGGAACGGCTACACCTTC; CDR3aa: CASSPHGGNGYTF
d_gene: TRBD1; j_gene: TRBJ2-3; abundance: .; v_gene: TRBV6-6; CDR3nt: TGTGCCAGCAGTTACAAGGGGGCGCAGGGAGATACGCAGTATTTT; CDR3aa: CASSYKGAQGDTQYF